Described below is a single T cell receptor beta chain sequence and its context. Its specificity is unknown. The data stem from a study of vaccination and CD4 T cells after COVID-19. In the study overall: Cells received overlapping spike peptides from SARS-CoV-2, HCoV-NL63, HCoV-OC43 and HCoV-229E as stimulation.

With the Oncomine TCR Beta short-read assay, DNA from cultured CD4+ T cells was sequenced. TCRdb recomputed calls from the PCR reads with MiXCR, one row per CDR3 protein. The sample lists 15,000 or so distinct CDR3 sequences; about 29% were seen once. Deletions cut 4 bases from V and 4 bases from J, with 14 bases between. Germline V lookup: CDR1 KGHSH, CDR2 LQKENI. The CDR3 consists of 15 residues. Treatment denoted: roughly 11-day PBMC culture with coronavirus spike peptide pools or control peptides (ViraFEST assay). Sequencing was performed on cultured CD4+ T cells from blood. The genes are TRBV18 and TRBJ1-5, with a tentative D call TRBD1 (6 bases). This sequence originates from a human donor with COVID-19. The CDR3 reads CASSQLQGSNQPQHF. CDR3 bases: TGTGCCAGCTCACAGTTGCAGGGGTCGAATCAGCCCCAGCATTTT.